This T cell receptor beta chain is from a study of cytomegalovirus exposure and HLA in healthy donors. Study details: An analysis done earlier identified 117 million unique TCR beta sequences from roughly 190 million T cells. From HLA-typed donors, an early data release held tens of millions of unique TCRs. Study-level points and caveats: Presence/absence analyses supposed approximately even sequencing depth among donors.

CDR3 length: 17 residues. After removal of 5 bases from V and 8 bases from J, the junction contained 17 bases not matched to a gene. Germline V gene data show CDR1 as SSHAT and CDR2 as FNYEAQ (reference sequence). Use of 60 Vbeta and 13 Jbeta primers characterized the PCR. Assay used: immunoSEQ multiplex PCR; TCRdb lists only in-frame clones, some missing. The sample holds roughly 190,000 clones, 79% seen once. About this clone: Antigen specificity is unknown.

The rearrangement links TRBV7-7 to TRBJ2-1; the match to TRBD2 covers 8 bases. The sample comprised PBMCs. The receptor's source is a girl aged 10-17 years in good health and CMV-seropositive. The CDR3 region has the DNA TGTGCCAGCAGCCAAACTCCCCGGGGGGGCTCCTTGGATGAGCAGTTCTTC. Translation gives CASSQTPRGGSLDEQFF.